This T cell receptor beta chain is from a study of blood T cell repertoires in COVID-19. As for the study in general: Samples of COVID-19 (acute and convalescent) were obtained from the United States, Italy and Spain.

The CDR3 sequence is 14 residues long. Trimming cost V 5 bases and J 4 bases, with 14 bases left between them. The germline V gene encodes CDR1 SGHVS and CDR2 FNYEAQ. Under the authors' procedure: Counts of nucleated cells, estimated from reference gene primer amplification, were obtained. Measured with immunoSEQ multiplex PCR; TCRdb has only the in-frame clones, and not every one. V and J calls and clone size follow that table, whereas D and trimming were derived from the DNA. The sample contains approximately 210,000 clones, about 89% of which appear only once. Sequenced sample: peripheral blood. The chain combines TRBV7-6 with TRBJ1-2; maybe TRBD1 (5 bases). This clonotype was sampled from a woman in her 40s with acute or convalescent COVID-19. The CDR3 loop is CASSPAGGGYGYTF. CDR3 DNA: TGTGCCAGCAGCCCCGCCGGGGGTGGCTATGGCTACACCTTC.